This TCR beta chain was captured in a study of CD4 T cells in relation to SARS-CoV-2 and coronaviruses (dated by TCRdb to the early 2020s). Broadly, across the study: The full convalescent cohort of around 12 patients had a median age of about 40 years, ranging from about 21 to 75 years. Among the approximately 12 convalescent patients, 8 males and 4 females were included, and two of the subjects were Hispanic. Patient-derived lymphoblastoid cell lines were used to map the HLA restriction of shared crossreactive spike epitopes. For other donors in the study, expansion assays were sequenced with a different, Illumina-based TCR-beta assay. The Adaptive Biotechnologies TCR-sequencing kit was used to sequence samples from a few pre-COVID donors and the naive versus memory experiments, while other data came from Illumina-based sequencing. At the level of individual TCR clonotypes, the study measured memory CD4+ T cell crossreactivity between SARS-CoV-2 spike protein and common cold coronavirus spike proteins.

A word on this clone: The antigen it binds to is not known. No qualities accompany the bases; no much larger clone lies one base away.

What the research found in general, with its limitations: Memory CD4+ clonotypes crossrecognizing SARS-CoV-2 and at least one common cold coronavirus spike were found in approximately 60% of donors. Pre-pandemic and post-infection samples were not both contributed by any donor, so tracing of the source of pre-existing responses was limited. Significantly weaker SARS-CoV-2-driven expansion was shown by crossreactive clones than by monoreactive clones, consistent with antigenic imprinting. The study was constrained by small numbers of patients and of tested TCRs. Since the crossreactivity analysis centred on spike protein, crossreactivity against other viral proteins was not assessed. Naive versus memory sequencing indicated that memory recall responses, rather than primary responses primed during culture, are detected by the assay.

To separate naive from memory CD4+ T cells, cryopreserved PBMCs first underwent CD4 enrichment and then EasySep naive CD4+ T cell enrichment. Ficoll-Paque PLUS gradient centrifugation was used to isolate PBMCs from leukapheresis product or whole blood. PBMCs were either cryopreserved at -140°C or used fresh in the expansion assay. The QIAamp Micro DNA Kit was used to extract genomic DNA from the CD4+ T cells. Deep-resolution immunoSEQ TCR-beta sequencing was performed on DNA from uncultured naive and memory CD4+ T cells. Under the source paper's analysis protocol: Preprocessing removed nonproductive sequences and CDR3s not starting with C, not ending with F or W, or shorter than 7 amino acids. Cultured and uncultured naive and memory CD4+ repertoires were searched for previously identified spike- and CEF-reactive CDR3s. After three terminal residues were trimmed from each end, CDR3 homology was quantified as pairwise Levenshtein distance using the stringdist R package. As stored in TCRdb, this immuneACCESS dataset retains in-frame rearrangements with V and J assigned. A fraction of the clones does not appear; measured against another copy, unresolved V genes explain less than half of the discrepancy, and the remainder lacks a known reason. Clone size and the V and J calls come from that table; the DNA yielded D and trimming. The sample contains around 37,000 clones, 80% to 90% of them found a single time. Approximately 3.1% of the sample belongs to the ten largest clones.

The CDR3 holds 13 amino acids from the cysteine to the phenylalanine. Only the CDR3 region is kept as DNA, spanning 39 bases read in frame from base 1. V gives up 0 bases and J gives up 4 bases, and the segment between their germline ends measures 7 bases. From the germline V gene, CDR1 is SGHRS and CDR2 is YFSETQ. This receptor was identified in an adult with COVID-19. The sequencing input was memory CD4+ T cells from PBMCs. What this sample's cell subset or site label stands for: memory (non-naive) CD4+ T cells. Rearrangement joined TRBV5-1 to TRBJ1-1, and the D gene may be TRBD1, 5 bases matching. The nucleotide sequence reads TGCGCCAGCAGCTTGGCAGGGAGCACTGAAGCTTTCTTT. Its translation is CASSLAGSTEAFF.